Listed below are T cell receptor beta chains from one sample, sequenced in a study of blood T cell repertoires in COVID-19. Profiled with immunoSEQ multiplex PCR; TCRdb holds only in-frame clones, not every one. This repertoire shows around 100,000 clones, almost 85% found once; its top ten account for less than 10%. Sequenced: peripheral blood. These receptors were obtained from a man aged 40-49 years with active or convalescent COVID-19. CDR3s include the opening cysteine and the closing phenylalanine or tryptophan. The order of the fields is V gene, J gene, CDR3 protein.

v_call: TRBV4-1
j_call: TRBJ1-2
cdr3_aa: CASSTRGGYTF

v_call: TRBV5-6
j_call: TRBJ1-1
cdr3_aa: CASDKQGWDTEAFF

v_call: TRBV19
j_call: TRBJ2-2
cdr3_aa: CASNPYRDTGELFF

v_call: TRBV7-2
j_call: TRBJ1-3
cdr3_aa: CASSPRTLSGNTIYF

v_call: TRBV19
j_call: TRBJ1-6
cdr3_aa: CASSSQRQGSPLHF

v_call: TRBV5-4
j_call: TRBJ2-5
cdr3_aa: CASSLNGLGQETQYF

v_call: TRBV6-5
j_call: TRBJ1-2
cdr3_aa: CASSYDQKGGGYTF

v_call: TRBV3-1/TRBV3-2
j_call: TRBJ2-1
cdr3_aa: CASSDFGNEQFF

v_call: TRBV27
j_call: TRBJ2-2
cdr3_aa: CASSLGGTGGGELFF

v_call: TRBV5-1
j_call: TRBJ1-6
cdr3_aa: CASSFRDGSSSYNSPLHF

v_call: TRBV2
j_call: TRBJ2-7
cdr3_aa: CASRRTGGAYEQYF

v_call: TRBV6-5
j_call: TRBJ2-7
cdr3_aa: CASSYRDRDYEQYF

v_call: TRBV19
j_call: TRBJ1-2
cdr3_aa: CASSIADGGSSYTF

v_call: TRBV7-2
j_call: TRBJ2-2
cdr3_aa: CASSLASGTGELFF

v_call: TRBV2
j_call: TRBJ1-2
cdr3_aa: CASQDRGFDGYTF

v_call: TRBV5-1
j_call: TRBJ1-4
cdr3_aa: CASSLGDSSTNEKLFF

v_call: TRBV27
j_call: TRBJ2-2
cdr3_aa: CASKLERTGEFGELFF

v_call: TRBV27
j_call: TRBJ1-6
cdr3_aa: CASSLGTAYNSPLHF

v_call: TRBV6-5
j_call: TRBJ1-1
cdr3_aa: CASRLTGGITEAFF

v_call: TRBV11-2
j_call: TRBJ2-2
cdr3_aa: CASSLGLTGELFF

v_call: TRBV9
j_call: TRBJ2-7
cdr3_aa: CASSLGGGSSYEQYF

v_call: TRBV6-4
j_call: TRBJ1-5
cdr3_aa: CASSKGVVGGQPQHF

v_call: TRBV18
j_call: TRBJ2-1
cdr3_aa: CASSPGRTSGGNEQFF

v_call: TRBV6-5
j_call: TRBJ2-7
cdr3_aa: CASRRDRGYLDEQYF

v_call: TRBV18
j_call: TRBJ2-6
cdr3_aa: CASSLDRQGANVLTF

v_call: TRBV11-2
j_call: TRBJ2-7
cdr3_aa: CASSFLPGTVPEQYF

v_call: TRBV18
j_call: TRBJ2-1
cdr3_aa: CASSVNQRNNEQFF

v_call: TRBV30
j_call: TRBJ1-6
cdr3_aa: CAWSVQGNSPLHF

v_call: TRBV14
j_call: TRBJ2-1
cdr3_aa: CASSQDLRSRYNEQFF

v_call: TRBV6-4
j_call: TRBJ1-2
cdr3_aa: CASRQVGTGDGYTF

v_call: TRBV3-1/TRBV3-2
j_call: TRBJ1-2
cdr3_aa: CASSQFSSYINYGYTF

v_call: TRBV27
j_call: TRBJ1-3
cdr3_aa: CASSSGGTGYSGNTIYF

v_call: TRBV9
j_call: TRBJ1-2
cdr3_aa: CASSVDRAYGYTF

v_call: TRBV23-1
j_call: TRBJ2-4
cdr3_aa: CASSQSRGGDLAKNIQYF

v_call: TRBV19
j_call: TRBJ2-2
cdr3_aa: CASSMGTGLGAGELFF

v_call: TRBV9
j_call: TRBJ2-5
cdr3_aa: CASSLTDSSPGETQYF

v_call: TRBV9
j_call: TRBJ2-5
cdr3_aa: CASSVGTSGLQETQYF

v_call: TRBV29-1
j_call: TRBJ2-5
cdr3_aa: CSVEGHCQETQYF

v_call: TRBV5-4
j_call: TRBJ1-2
cdr3_aa: CASRAAYGYTF

v_call: TRBV11-2
j_call: TRBJ1-1
cdr3_aa: CASSQGPGAPEAFF

v_call: TRBV7-3
j_call: TRBJ1-1
cdr3_aa: CASSSTTGSTEAFF

v_call: TRBV2
j_call: TRBJ1-5
cdr3_aa: CASSQAGGSNQPQHF

v_call: TRBV7-3
j_call: TRBJ2-1
cdr3_aa: CASSVVAGTGYNEQFF

v_call: TRBV5-5
j_call: TRBJ2-7
cdr3_aa: CASSERTGSEQYF

v_call: TRBV30
j_call: TRBJ1-3
cdr3_aa: CAWSRGGPGNTIYF

v_call: TRBV29-1
j_call: TRBJ1-2
cdr3_aa: CSGWTTNGYTF

v_call: TRBV24-1
j_call: TRBJ1-2
cdr3_aa: CATSDPTGNDYGYTF

v_call: TRBV7-8
j_call: TRBJ1-5
cdr3_aa: CASSINRDRGQPQHF

v_call: TRBV3-1/TRBV3-2
j_call: TRBJ1-1
cdr3_aa: CASRPSTWAGQGGRGTEAFF

v_call: TRBV30
j_call: TRBJ1-1
cdr3_aa: CAWSSRTEAFF

v_call: TRBV2
j_call: TRBJ2-3
cdr3_aa: CASSEAGVRFSTDTQYF

v_call: TRBV7-3
j_call: TRBJ1-6
cdr3_aa: CASSLTTGSPLHF

v_call: TRBV5-5
j_call: TRBJ1-2
cdr3_aa: CASSATWEGYGYTF

v_call: TRBV5-1
j_call: TRBJ2-7
cdr3_aa: CASSWKLGPHEQYF

v_call: TRBV9
j_call: TRBJ1-5
cdr3_aa: CASSVGQGLQPQHF